The present T cell receptor beta chain was sequenced within a study of shared clonotypes between healthy human individuals (dated by TCRdb to 2018 to 2020). For context, the study as a whole: A couple of women and a few men aged 18 to 49 years were included in the cohort. To estimate repertoire size and how much clonotypes are shared between individuals, the study performed deep sequencing of blood TCR repertoires from five healthy adults. Each donor's leukapheresis produced roughly between about 0.8 and 8.9 billion PBMCs. Per donor, three plates each were used for CD4 naive and CD4 memory, two for CD8 naive, and one for CD8 memory. Different laboratories and diverse techniques were used to prepare libraries and sequence TCR repertoires, to increase sequencing depth and limit assay-specific biases. What the research found in general, with its limitations: Pairwise subsampling indicated that sequencing depth was expected to affect the degree of clonotype sharing among donors. Clonotypes shared by all four sorted-subset donors showed higher generation probabilities than non-shared clonotypes. Across a few donors, approximately 4.9% of naive CD4, over 3% of naive CD8, approximately 2.5% of memory CD4, and under 0.45% of memory CD8 clonotypes were shared. Even with the large sequencing depth, rarefaction of the sorted-subset datasets indicated that sequencing was incomplete. Because the study included a small number of donors, the genetic and exposure-history diversity represented was limited. Naive subsets generally had larger estimated clonotype richness than memory subsets did. Only blood was sampled, and tissue TCR repertoires likely differ from those in blood.

Using the deep immunoSEQ assay, TCR CDR3 regions were amplified from genomic DNA by multiplex PCR. For each cell subset, the extracted genomic DNA was distributed evenly across all wells of several immunoSEQ 96-well plates, and each plate served as one replicate. Each replicate PCR for sorted subsets received approximately 220 ng genomic DNA, equal to tens of thousands of T cell genomes. Purified libraries were quantified with a Qubit 3.0 fluorometer, sized on a Bioanalyzer 2100, and re-quantified with the KAPA Library Quantification kit. A separate single-read 150-cycle Illumina NextSeq 550 flow cell was used to sequence each immunoSEQ 96-well plate. The published analysis was carried out like this. Because the immunoSEQ output held only junctional sequences and lacked quality scores, the filtering could not match the filtering applied to full-length reads. To assign V/J genes and CDR3, sequences were annotated against IMGT germline references using PyIR, a Python wrapper for IgBLAST v1.9. Reads were filtered out if the reads had weak V/J assignments (E-value above 1e-6), no CDR3, stop codons, out-of-frame junctions, or ambiguous translated residues. A V3J clonotype was defined by an identical inferred V gene, J gene, and CDR3 amino acid sequence. Percentage overlap between repertoires was computed as shared unique clonotypes divided by the size of the smaller repertoire. RTK rarefaction, the Chao1 estimator, and Recon v2.1 estimates of unobserved clonotypes were used to assess repertoire richness. OLGA was used to compute generation probabilities for all TCRbeta clonotypes that the gDNA method yielded from several donors. Sourced from immuneACCESS, this table was stored by TCRdb with only in-frame sequences that have V and J called. A share of the clones is absent; for the studies checked, an unresolved V gene accounts for under half, and the remainder has no known explanation. V and J calls and clone size are copied from that table; D and trimming were computed from the DNA. The sample contains about 2.4 million clones, approximately 94% of them found a single time. The top ten hold 0.13% to 0.15% of the sample.

Note on this clone: Its antigen is not yet known. The sample holds no much larger clone one base away, and base qualities are not on file.

The CDR3 starts with the cysteine, ends with the phenylalanine, and has 13 residues. The DNA shown is the 39-base CDR3, in frame from base 1. Germline trimming amounts to 8 bases on V and 1 base on J, with 3 as the count of junction bases outside the gene matches. CDR1 and CDR2, looked up from the germline V gene (reference sequence), are SEHNR and FQNEAQ. Healthy HIV-negative adults with no recently reported acute infections or vaccinations were included as donors. All donors were Caucasian adults living in Nashville, Tennessee, USA. Magnetic negative selection was used to enrich CD4+ T cells, after which naive cells were positively selected on CD45RA and the negative fraction became the memory subset. Blood was collected by leukapheresis, and PBMCs were isolated by Ficoll-Histopaque density gradient centrifugation and then cryopreserved in liquid nitrogen vapor phase. Purity and quantity of every magnetically sorted T cell population were checked by analytical flow cytometry. Each sorted fraction had its genomic DNA isolated and then quantified by UV absorbance on a Nanodrop 2000c.

Sequenced: naive CD4+ T cells sorted from blood. The cell subset or site label, as the study defines it: CD45RA+ positively selected. The sequence was collected from a man aged 18 to 30 in good health. This chain is built from TRBV7-9 and TRBJ2-7, with TRBD1 identical over 9 junction bases. The CDR3 in this case is CASRDRASYEQYF. The base sequence is TGTGCCAGCCGGGACAGGGCGTCCTACGAGCAGTACTTC.